Listed below are T cell receptor beta chains from one sample, sequenced in a study of cytomegalovirus exposure and HLA in healthy donors. Produced via immunoSEQ multiplex PCR; TCRdb's table is partial and in-frame only. Of some 60,000 clones in the sample, approximately 96% are singletons; the top ten hold around 0.83%. The sequencing input was PBMCs. Source of these receptors: a young man in good health and CMV-seronegative. Both conserved end residues are part of each CDR3. D genes are given only for firm matches. Expanded clones get a size class; other rows say once, few or many, or leave the size out.

CDR3nt,CDR3aa,j_gene,d_gene,len,abundance,v_gene
TGTGCCAGCAGCCAAACCATCAGCTCCTACAATGAGCAGTTCTTC,CASSQTISSYNEQFF,TRBJ2-1,.,15,.,TRBV4-2
TGTGCCAGCAGCTTATCAGGGGATGCGGGCTCCTACGAGCAGTACTTC,CASSLSGDAGSYEQYF,TRBJ2-7,.,16,.,TRBV7-2
TGTGCCAGCAGTTACGAGGGGACAAATGAAAAACTGTTTTTT,CASSYEGTNEKLFF,TRBJ1-4,.,14,.,TRBV6-6
TGCGCCAGCAGCCAAAGCACAGGGGTCGAGCAGTACTTC,CASSQSTGVEQYF,TRBJ2-7,TRBD1,13,.,TRBV4-1
TGTGCCTGGAGTCGCGGGGCCTCCTACAATGAGCAGTTCTTC,CAWSRGASYNEQFF,TRBJ2-1,.,14,.,TRBV30
TGTGCCAGCAGCTTGACAGCTGCCATGAACACTGAAGCTTTCTTT,CASSLTAAMNTEAFF,TRBJ1-1,.,15,.,TRBV5-6
TGTGCCAGCAGCCCACGTGGAGCTTCTAACTATGGCTACACCTTC,CASSPRGASNYGYTF,TRBJ1-2,.,15,.,TRBV5-5
TGTGCCAGCAGCTTGGGGGACAATTACGAGCAGTACTTC,CASSLGDNYEQYF,TRBJ2-7,.,13,few,TRBV11-2
TGCGCCAGCAGCATAGCGGGGCTCTACGAGCAGTACTTC,CASSIAGLYEQYF,TRBJ2-7,TRBD2,13,.,TRBV4-1
TGTGCCAGCAGCTTAGAATTTGTCCCGAACTCAACTAATGAAAAACTGTTTTTT,CASSLEFVPNSTNEKLFF,TRBJ1-4,.,18,.,TRBV7-3
TGCGCCAGCAGCCCCCGACAGGCCCATCCCTACGAGCAGTACTTC,CASSPRQAHPYEQYF,TRBJ2-7,.,15,.,TRBV5-1
TGTGCCAGCATGCCGGCAGGAGGGCGTACTGAAGCTTTCTTT,CASMPAGGRTEAFF,TRBJ1-1,.,14,.,TRBV28
TGCGCCAGCAGACCCGGGACAGGGGCCTACGAGCAGTACTTC,CASRPGTGAYEQYF,TRBJ2-7,TRBD1,14,.,TRBV5-1
TGCGCCAGCAGCTTGACTAGAGGATACGAGCAGTACTTC,CASSLTRGYEQYF,TRBJ2-7,.,13,.,TRBV5-1
TGCGCCAGCAGCGTGGGCTGGGGGGGAAACACTGAAGCTTTCTTT,CASSVGWGGNTEAFF,TRBJ1-1,.,15,.,TRBV5-1
TGTGCCAGCAGCGAAGAGGGAGGCAATCAGCCCCAGCATTTT,CASSEEGGNQPQHF,TRBJ1-5,.,14,.,TRBV14
TGTGCCAGCAGTTTAAGGGGAGGGGATAGCAATCAGCCCCAGCATTTT,CASSLRGGDSNQPQHF,TRBJ1-5,.,16,.,TRBV27
TGTGCCAGCAGTGACCTTAGTGATACGCAGTATTTT,CASSDLSDTQYF,TRBJ2-3,.,12,.,TRBV2
TGTGCCAGCAGTGGAGGCGGGAGTCGGGCCTACGAGCAGTACTTC,CASSGGGSRAYEQYF,TRBJ2-7,TRBD2,15,.,TRBV25-1
TGTGCCAGCAGTCTACAGGGCATTGGGCAGTTCTTC,CASSLQGIGQFF,TRBJ2-1,.,12,.,TRBV6-5
TGTGCCAGCAGCTTATACGGAAGGGGGACAGGGGTCAGCTCACCCCTCCACTTT,CASSLYGRGTGVSSPLHF,TRBJ1-6,TRBD1,18,.,TRBV7-8
TGCGCCAGCATCTCCGTCCTACCGACAGGGCGTAAGGGCTACACCTTC,CASISVLPTGRKGYTF,TRBJ1-2,TRBD1,16,.,TRBV10-1
TGTGCCATCAGTGAATTACAGGGGGCTGGGGAGCCCCAGCATTTT,CAISELQGAGEPQHF,TRBJ1-5,TRBD1,15,.,TRBV10-3
TGTGCCAGCAGCCGAACTAGCGGGAGAACAGATACGCAGTATTTT,CASSRTSGRTDTQYF,TRBJ2-3,TRBD2,15,once,TRBV6-5
TGCGCCAGCAGCCTCCTGGGGATGAGGGTCCGAGACAAACTGTTTTTT,CASSLLGMRVRDKLFF,TRBJ1-4,.,16,.,TRBV4-1
TGCGCCAGCAGCTTGACAGGCATTGAAGCTTTCTTT,CASSLTGIEAFF,TRBJ1-1,.,12,.,TRBV5-1
TGCGCCAGCAGCTCGGGACACCACCAAGAGACCCAGTACTTC,CASSSGHHQETQYF,TRBJ2-5,.,14,.,TRBV5-1
TGTGCCTGGAACGCTTTGGCTCCGTCTGAAGCTTTCTTT,CAWNALAPSEAFF,TRBJ1-1,.,13,once,TRBV30
TGTGCCAGCAGCTGGACACCCGCGAACACCGGGGAGCTGTTTTTT,CASSWTPANTGELFF,TRBJ2-2,.,15,.,TRBV11-2
TGCGCCAGCAGCCAAGGGGCGAGGGGGCCGGACTCTGGAAACACCATATATTTT,CASSQGARGPDSGNTIYF,TRBJ1-3,TRBD1,18,.,TRBV4-1
TGCGCCAGCAGCCCGCGGGACAGGGGTGAAAAACTGTTTTTT,CASSPRDRGEKLFF,TRBJ1-4,TRBD1,14,.,TRBV4-1